This T cell receptor beta chain was retrieved from a study of cytomegalovirus exposure and HLA in healthy donors. Study as a whole: The roughly 130 validation repertoires, a later analysis reported, used the same platform as the 700 or so repertoires from the first cohort.

V gave up 9 bases and J gave up 5 bases; unmatched junction bases: 6. CDR3 size: 12 residues. Germline CDR1 reads WNHNN; CDR2 reads SYGVQD (reference sequence). This clone was detected many times. The antigen is not known. The study's findings and limits: Cytomegalovirus status was reportedly diagnosed by the classifier with high specificity and sensitivity. Most TCR sequences were rare, but some public TCRs occurred in many donors.

The table came from immunoSEQ multiplex PCR; TCRdb's copy has only in-frame clones and leaves some out. Of over 150,000 clones detected, 86% appear once; the ten largest clones hold 2.1%. The chain couples TRBV10-1 to TRBJ1-2, with TRBD1 identical over 7 bases. The receptor's source is a human donor in good health. The sequenced material came from PBMCs. The CDR3 protein is CASGDSAYGYTF. The CDR3 DNA is TGCGCCAGTGGGGACAGTGCTTATGGCTACACCTTC.